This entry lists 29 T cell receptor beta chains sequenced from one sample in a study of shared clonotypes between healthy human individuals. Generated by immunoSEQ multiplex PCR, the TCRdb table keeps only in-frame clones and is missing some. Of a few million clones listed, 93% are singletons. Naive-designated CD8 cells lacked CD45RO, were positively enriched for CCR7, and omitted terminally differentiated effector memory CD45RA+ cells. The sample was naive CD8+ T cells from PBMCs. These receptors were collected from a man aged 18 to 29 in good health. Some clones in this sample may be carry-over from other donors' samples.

The CDR3 DNA reads as TGTGCCAGCAGTGACACAATTACCGAGCAGTACTTC. This codes for CASSDTITEQYF. The V call is TRBV6-1, the J call TRBJ2-7; D ambiguous. The CDR3 runs 12 residues. V shed 3 bases and J shed 6 bases, with 9 bases lying between them. The germline CDR1 and CDR2 sequences are MNHNS and SASEGT.

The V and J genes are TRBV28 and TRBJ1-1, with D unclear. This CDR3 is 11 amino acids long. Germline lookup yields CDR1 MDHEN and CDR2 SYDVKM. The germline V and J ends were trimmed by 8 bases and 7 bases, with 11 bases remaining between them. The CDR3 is CASGKDGEAFF. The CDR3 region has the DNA TGTGCCAGCGGGAAAGACGGTGAAGCTTTCTTT.

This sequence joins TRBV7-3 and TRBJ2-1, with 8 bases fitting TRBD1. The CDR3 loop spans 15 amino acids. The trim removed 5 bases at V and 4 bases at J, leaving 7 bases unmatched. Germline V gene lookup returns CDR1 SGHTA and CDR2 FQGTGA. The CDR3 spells CASSPTGGAYNEQFF. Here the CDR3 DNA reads TGTGCCAGCAGCCCCACAGGGGGAGCTTACAATGAGCAGTTCTTC. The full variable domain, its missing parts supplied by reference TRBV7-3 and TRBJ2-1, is GAGVSQTPSNKVTEKGKYVELRCDPISGHTALYWYRQSLGQGPEFLIYFQGTGAADDSGLPNDRFFAVRPEGSVSTLKIQRTERGDSAVYLCASSPTGGAYNEQFFGPGTRLTVL.

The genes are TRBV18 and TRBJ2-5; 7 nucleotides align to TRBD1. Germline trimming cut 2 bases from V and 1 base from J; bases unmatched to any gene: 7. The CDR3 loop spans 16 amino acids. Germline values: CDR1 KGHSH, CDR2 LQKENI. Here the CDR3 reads CASSPRGGLLQETQYF. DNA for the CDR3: TGTGCCAGCTCACCAAGAGGGGGCCTACTCCAAGAGACCCAGTACTTC.

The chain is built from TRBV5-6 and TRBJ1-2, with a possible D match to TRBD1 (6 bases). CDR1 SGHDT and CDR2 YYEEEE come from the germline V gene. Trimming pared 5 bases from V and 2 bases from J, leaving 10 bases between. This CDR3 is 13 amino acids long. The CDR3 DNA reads TGTGCCAGCAGAAGACAGGAGAACTATGGCTACACCTTC. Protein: CASRRQENYGYTF.

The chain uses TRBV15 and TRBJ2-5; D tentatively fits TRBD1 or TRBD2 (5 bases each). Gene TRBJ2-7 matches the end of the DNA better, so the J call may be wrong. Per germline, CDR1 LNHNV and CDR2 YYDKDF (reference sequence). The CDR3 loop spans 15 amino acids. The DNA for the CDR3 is TGTGCCACCAGCAGAGCAGCAGGGAGCTCCTACGAGCAGTACTTC. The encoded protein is CATSRAAGSSYEQYF.

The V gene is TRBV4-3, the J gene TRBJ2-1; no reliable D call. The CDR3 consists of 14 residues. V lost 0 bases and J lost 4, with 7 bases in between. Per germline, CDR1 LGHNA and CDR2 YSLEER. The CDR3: CASSQDTGYNEQFF. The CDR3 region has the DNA TGCGCCAGCAGCCAAGATACTGGTTACAATGAGCAGTTCTTC.

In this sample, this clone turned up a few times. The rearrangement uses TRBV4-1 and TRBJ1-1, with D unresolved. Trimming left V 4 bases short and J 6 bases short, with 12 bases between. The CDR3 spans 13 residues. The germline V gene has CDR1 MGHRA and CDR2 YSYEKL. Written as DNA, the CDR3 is TGCGCCAGCAGCCTCCGAACGGCGTCTGAAGCTTTCTTT. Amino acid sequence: CASSLRTASEAFF.

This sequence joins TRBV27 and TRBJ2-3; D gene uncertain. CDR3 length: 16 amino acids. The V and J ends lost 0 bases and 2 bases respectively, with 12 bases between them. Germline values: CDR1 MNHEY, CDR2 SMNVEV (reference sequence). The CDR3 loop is CASSLSGWLNTDTQYF. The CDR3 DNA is TGTGCCAGCAGTTTATCGGGCTGGCTTAACACAGATACGCAGTATTTT.

The CDR3 region is CASSPDRGAIAFTEAFF. The CDR3 DNA is TGTGCCAGCAGTCCAGACAGGGGTGCTATCGCATTCACTGAAGCTTTCTTT. The chain recombines TRBV28 with TRBJ1-1; 8 nucleotides agree with TRBD1. Looked up from germline, CDR1 is MDHEN and CDR2 is SYDVKM. The trim removed 5 bases at V and 4 bases at J, leaving 15 bases unmatched. The CDR3 totals 17 residues.

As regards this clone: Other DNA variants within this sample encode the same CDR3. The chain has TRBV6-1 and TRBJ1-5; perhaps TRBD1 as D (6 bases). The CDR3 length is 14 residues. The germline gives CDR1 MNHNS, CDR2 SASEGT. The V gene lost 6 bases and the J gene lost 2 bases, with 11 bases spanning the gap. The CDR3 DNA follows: TGTGCCAGCAGCCCTACAGGGCGCAATCAGCCCCAGCATTTT. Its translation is CASSPTGRNQPQHF.

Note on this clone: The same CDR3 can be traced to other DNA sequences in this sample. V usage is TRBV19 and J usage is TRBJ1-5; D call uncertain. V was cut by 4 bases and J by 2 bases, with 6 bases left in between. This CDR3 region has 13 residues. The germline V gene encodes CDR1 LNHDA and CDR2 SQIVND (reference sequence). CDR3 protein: CASSTLGNQPQHF. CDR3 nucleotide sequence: TGTGCCAGTAGTACTCTTGGCAATCAGCCCCAGCATTTT.

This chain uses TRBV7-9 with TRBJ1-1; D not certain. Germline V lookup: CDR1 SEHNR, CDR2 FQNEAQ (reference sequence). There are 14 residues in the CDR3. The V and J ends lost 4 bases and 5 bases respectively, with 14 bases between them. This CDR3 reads CASSSGPSRTEAFF. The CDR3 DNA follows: TGTGCCAGCAGCTCCGGGCCTTCGCGGACTGAAGCTTTCTTT. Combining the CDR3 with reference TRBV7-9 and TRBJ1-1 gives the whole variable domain DTGVSQNPRHKITKRGQNVTFRCDPISEHNRLYWYRQTLGQGPEFLTYFQNEAQLEKSRLLSDRFSAERPKGSFSTLEIQRTEQGDSAMYLCASSSGPSRTEAFFGQGTRLTVV.

CDR3 sequence (DNA): TGTGCCACCAGCAGAGATGATGAGACTCCCGAAGCTTTCTTT. Amino acid sequence: CATSRDDETPEAFF. The rearrangement joins TRBV15 to TRBJ1-1; D gene ambiguous. This CDR3 has 14 residues. Germline values: CDR1 LNHNV, CDR2 YYDKDF (reference sequence). The V end lost 0 bases, the J end lost 8 bases, and 13 bases lay between the germline ends.

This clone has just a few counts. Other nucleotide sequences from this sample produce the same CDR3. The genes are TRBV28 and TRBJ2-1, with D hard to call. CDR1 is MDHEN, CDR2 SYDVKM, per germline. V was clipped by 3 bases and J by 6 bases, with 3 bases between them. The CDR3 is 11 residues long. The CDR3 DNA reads TGTGCCAGCAGTTTCAGCAATGAGCAGTTCTTC. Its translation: CASSFSNEQFF. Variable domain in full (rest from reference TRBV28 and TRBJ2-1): DVKVTQSSRYLVKRTGEKVFLECVQDMDHENMFWYRQDPGLGLRLIYFSYDVKMKEKGDIPEGYSVSREKKERFSLILESASTNQTSMYLCASSFSNEQFFGPGTRLTVL.

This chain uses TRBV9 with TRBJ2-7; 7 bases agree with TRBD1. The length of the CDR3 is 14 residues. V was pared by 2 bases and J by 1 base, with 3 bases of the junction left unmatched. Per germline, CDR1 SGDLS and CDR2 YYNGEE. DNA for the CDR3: TGTGCCAGCAGCGTTGACAGGGCATCCTACGAGCAGTACTTC. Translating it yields CASSVDRASYEQYF.

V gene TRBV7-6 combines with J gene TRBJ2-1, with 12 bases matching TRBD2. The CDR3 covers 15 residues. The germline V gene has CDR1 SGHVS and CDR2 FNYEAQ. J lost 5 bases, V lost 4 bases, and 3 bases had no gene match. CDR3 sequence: CASSYSSGRDNEQFF. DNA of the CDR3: TGTGCCAGCAGCTATTCTAGCGGGAGGGACAATGAGCAGTTCTTC.

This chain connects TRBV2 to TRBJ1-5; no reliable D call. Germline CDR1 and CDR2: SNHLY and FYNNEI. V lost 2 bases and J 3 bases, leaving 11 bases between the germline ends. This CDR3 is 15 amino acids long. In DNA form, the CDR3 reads TGTGCCAGCAGTGAACTCGGACGGATCAATCAGCCCCAGCATTTT. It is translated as CASSELGRINQPQHF.

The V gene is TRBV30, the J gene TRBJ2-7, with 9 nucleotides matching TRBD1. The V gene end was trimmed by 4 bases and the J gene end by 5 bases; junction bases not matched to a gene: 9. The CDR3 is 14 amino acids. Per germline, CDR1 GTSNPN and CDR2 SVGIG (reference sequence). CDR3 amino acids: CAWTLGTGFHEQYF. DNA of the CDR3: TGTGCCTGGACCTTGGGGACAGGGTTCCACGAGCAGTACTTC.

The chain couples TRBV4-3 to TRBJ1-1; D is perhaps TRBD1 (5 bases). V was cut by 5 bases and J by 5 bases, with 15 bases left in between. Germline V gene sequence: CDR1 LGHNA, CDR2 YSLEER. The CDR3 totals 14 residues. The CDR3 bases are TGCGCCAGCAGCTCTCACGCGGGGGTTACTGAAGCTTTCTTT. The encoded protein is CASSSHAGVTEAFF.

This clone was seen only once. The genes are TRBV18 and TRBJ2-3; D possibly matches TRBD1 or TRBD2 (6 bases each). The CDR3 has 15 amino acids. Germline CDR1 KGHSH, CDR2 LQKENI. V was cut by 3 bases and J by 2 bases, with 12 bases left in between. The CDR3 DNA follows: TGTGCCAGCTCACCTAGGGGGGAGGACACAGATACGCAGTATTTT. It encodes CASSPRGEDTDTQYF.

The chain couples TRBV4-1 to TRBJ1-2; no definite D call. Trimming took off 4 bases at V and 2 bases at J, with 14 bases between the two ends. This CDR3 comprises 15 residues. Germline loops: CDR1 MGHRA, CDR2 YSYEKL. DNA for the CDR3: TGCGCCAGCAGCCCCCGATCCCTGGGAAACTATGGCTACACCTTC. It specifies CASSPRSLGNYGYTF.

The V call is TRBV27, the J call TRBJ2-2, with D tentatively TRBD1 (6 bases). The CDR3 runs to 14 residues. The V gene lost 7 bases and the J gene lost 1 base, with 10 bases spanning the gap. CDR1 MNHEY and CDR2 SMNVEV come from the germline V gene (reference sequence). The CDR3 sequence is CASNSRGNTGELFF. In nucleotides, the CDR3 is TGTGCCAGCAACAGCAGGGGGAACACCGGGGAGCTGTTTTTT.

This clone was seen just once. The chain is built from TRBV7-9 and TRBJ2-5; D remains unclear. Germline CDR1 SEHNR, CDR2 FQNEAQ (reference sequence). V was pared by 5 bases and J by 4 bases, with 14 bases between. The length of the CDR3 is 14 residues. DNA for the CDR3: TGTGCCAGCAGCCCCCGGCTGACGGGAGAGACCCAGTACTTC. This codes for CASSPRLTGETQYF.

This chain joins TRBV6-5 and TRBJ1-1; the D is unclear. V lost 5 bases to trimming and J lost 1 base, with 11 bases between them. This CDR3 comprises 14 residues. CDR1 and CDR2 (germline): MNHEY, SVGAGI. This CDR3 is CASSQPDGNTEAFF. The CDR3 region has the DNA TGTGCCAGCAGTCAACCCGACGGGAACACTGAAGCTTTCTTT.

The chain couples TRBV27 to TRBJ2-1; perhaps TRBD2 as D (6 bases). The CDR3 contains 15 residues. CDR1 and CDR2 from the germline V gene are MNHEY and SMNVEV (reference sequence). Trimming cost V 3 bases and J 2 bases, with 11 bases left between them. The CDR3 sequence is CASSFRGSTYNEQFF. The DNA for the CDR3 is TGTGCCAGCAGTTTTCGGGGGTCGACCTACAATGAGCAGTTCTTC.

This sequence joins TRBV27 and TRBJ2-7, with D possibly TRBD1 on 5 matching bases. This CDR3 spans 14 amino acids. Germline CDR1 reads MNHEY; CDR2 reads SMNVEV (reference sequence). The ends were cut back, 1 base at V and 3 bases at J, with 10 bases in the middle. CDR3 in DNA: TGTGCCAGCAGTTTATACCAGGGAAGCTACGAGCAGTACTTC. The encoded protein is CASSLYQGSYEQYF.

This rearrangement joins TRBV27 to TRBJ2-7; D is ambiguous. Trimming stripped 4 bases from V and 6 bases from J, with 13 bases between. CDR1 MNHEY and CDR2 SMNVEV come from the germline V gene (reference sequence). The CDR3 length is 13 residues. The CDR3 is CASSSSQLGEQYF. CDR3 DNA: TGTGCCAGCAGTTCCTCCCAACTGGGCGAGCAGTACTTC.

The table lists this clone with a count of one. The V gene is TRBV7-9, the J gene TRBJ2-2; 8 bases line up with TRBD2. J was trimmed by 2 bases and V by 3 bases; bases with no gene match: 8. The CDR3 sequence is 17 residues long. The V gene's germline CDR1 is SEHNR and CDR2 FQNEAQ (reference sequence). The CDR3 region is CASSLGGTSGNTGELFF. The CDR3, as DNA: TGTGCCAGCAGCTTGGGGGGTACTAGCGGTAACACCGGGGAGCTGTTTTTT.